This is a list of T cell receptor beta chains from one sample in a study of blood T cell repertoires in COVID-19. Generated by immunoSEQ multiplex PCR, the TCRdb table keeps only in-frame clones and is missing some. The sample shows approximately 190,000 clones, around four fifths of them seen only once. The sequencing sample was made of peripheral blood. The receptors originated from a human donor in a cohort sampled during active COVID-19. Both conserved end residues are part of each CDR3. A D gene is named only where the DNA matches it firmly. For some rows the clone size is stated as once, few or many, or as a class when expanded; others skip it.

CDR3: CASSQSGEHGYTF; DNA: TGCGCCAGCAGCCAATCAGGGGAGCATGGCTACACCTTC; V: TRBV4-1; D: .; J: TRBJ1-2; size: .
CDR3: CASSQEGSGVLTDTQYF; DNA: TGCGCCAGCAGCCAAGAAGGTAGCGGGGTGTTGACAGATACGCAGTATTTT; V: TRBV4-1; D: TRBD2; J: TRBJ2-3; size: .
CDR3: CASSLRGDGADTQYF; DNA: TGTGCCAGCAGTTTGCGGGGAGATGGGGCAGATACGCAGTATTTT; V: TRBV28; D: .; J: TRBJ2-3; size: .
CDR3: CATSRESGTSGGFEETQYF; DNA: TGTGCCACCAGCAGAGAGAGCGGGACTAGCGGGGGATTTGAAGAGACCCAGTACTTC; V: TRBV15; D: TRBD2; J: TRBJ2-5; size: .
CDR3: CASSRSWGRPNTEAFF; DNA: TGTGCCAGCAGCCGGTCCTGGGGCCGACCGAACACTGAAGCTTTCTTT; V: TRBV11-2; D: .; J: TRBJ1-1; size: .
CDR3: CASSPTAGLNTQYF; DNA: TGTGCCAGTAGCCCAACAGCGGGTTTGAATACGCAGTATTTT; V: TRBV19; D: .; J: TRBJ2-3; size: .
CDR3: CAGSLEGWNSPLHF; DNA: TGTGCCGGCAGTTTGGAGGGTTGGAATTCACCCCTCCACTTT; V: TRBV27; D: .; J: TRBJ1-6; size: .
CDR3: CASRPQGFGYTF; DNA: TGTGCCAGCAGACCACAGGGGTTTGGCTACACCTTC; V: TRBV5-6; D: TRBD1; J: TRBJ1-2; size: .
CDR3: CASSNDYSYNEQFF; DNA: TGTGCCAGCAGCAATGACTACTCCTACAATGAGCAGTTCTTC; V: TRBV11-3; D: .; J: TRBJ2-1; size: .
CDR3: CASSLVAGQTYEQYF; DNA: TGCGCCAGCAGCTTGGTCGCAGGACAGACCTACGAGCAGTACTTC; V: TRBV5-1; D: .; J: TRBJ2-7; size: .
CDR3: CASSWQTVSGNTIYF; DNA: TGTGCCAGCAGCTGGCAGACAGTCTCTGGAAACACCATATATTTT; V: TRBV7-2; D: .; J: TRBJ1-3; size: .
CDR3: CASSGGQGAEAFF; DNA: TGCGCCAGCAGTGGGGGACAGGGGGCTGAAGCTTTCTTT; V: TRBV10-2; D: TRBD1; J: TRBJ1-1; size: .
CDR3: CSASLQENTEAFF; DNA: TGCAGTGCTAGTCTCCAGGAGAACACTGAAGCTTTCTTT; V: TRBV20-1; D: .; J: TRBJ1-1; size: .
CDR3: CASSSTGEKENTIYF; DNA: TGCGCCAGCAGTTCTACAGGGGAAAAGGAAAACACCATATATTTT; V: TRBV5-1; D: TRBD1; J: TRBJ1-3; size: .
CDR3: CASSARGTDTQYF; DNA: TGTGCCAGCAGCGCCCGCGGAACAGATACGCAGTATTTT; V: TRBV7-9; D: .; J: TRBJ2-3; size: .
CDR3: CASSGTEFTGELFF; DNA: TGTGCCAGCAGTGGGACAGAGTTCACCGGGGAGCTGTTTTTT; V: TRBV25-1; D: .; J: TRBJ2-2; size: .
CDR3: CASSQARNNSPLHF; DNA: TGTGCCAGCAGCCAAGCTAGAAATAATTCACCCCTCCACTTT; V: TRBV14; D: .; J: TRBJ1-6; size: .
CDR3: CASSTQDRNSPLHF; DNA: TGTGCCAGCAGCACCCAGGACAGGAATTCACCCCTCCACTTT; V: TRBV11-2; D: TRBD1; J: TRBJ1-6; size: .
CDR3: CASSGSGQGTGELFF; DNA: TGTGCCAGCTCAGGCTCGGGACAGGGCACCGGGGAGCTGTTTTTT; V: TRBV7-6; D: TRBD1; J: TRBJ2-2; size: .
CDR3: CAWSVLGQETQYF; DNA: TGTGCCTGGAGTGTACTAGGCCAAGAGACCCAGTACTTC; V: TRBV30; D: .; J: TRBJ2-5; size: .
CDR3: CASASGAGGASSYEQYF; DNA: TGTGCCAGTGCGTCGGGGGCAGGGGGCGCGAGCTCCTACGAGCAGTACTTC; V: TRBV28; D: TRBD1; J: TRBJ2-7; size: .
CDR3: CASSQGRNYGYTF; DNA: TGTGCCAGCAGCCAGGGCAGGAACTATGGCTACACCTTC; V: TRBV14; D: .; J: TRBJ1-2; size: .
CDR3: CASQKGATYEQYF; DNA: TGTGCCAGCCAGAAGGGAGCTACCTACGAGCAGTACTTC; V: TRBV28; D: .; J: TRBJ2-7; size: .
CDR3: CASSRTGGNTEAFF; DNA: TGTGCCAGCAGCCGGACAGGGGGGAACACTGAAGCTTTCTTT; V: TRBV7-9; D: TRBD1; J: TRBJ1-1; size: .
CDR3: CASSSDRGFYANTGELFF; DNA: TGCGCCAGCAGCTCGGACAGGGGTTTTTACGCGAACACCGGGGAGCTGTTTTTT; V: TRBV5-1; D: TRBD1; J: TRBJ2-2; size: .
CDR3: CASSIGGRVTDTQYF; DNA: TGTGCCAGTAGTATTGGTGGCAGGGTCACAGATACGCAGTATTTT; V: TRBV19; D: .; J: TRBJ2-3; size: few